The 8 T cell receptor beta chains below come from one sample, sequenced in a study of CXCR3-negative and CXCR3-positive naive CD8 T cells (dated 2019 in TCRdb). Sequencing was carried out with a NextSeq 550. The Human TCR Profiling Kit (MiLaboratory) was used to make UMI-labeled 5' RACE TRB cDNA libraries. TCRdb reprocessed the reads, and each CDR3 protein sequence is entered once, without DNA. The table for this sample shows over 70,000 distinct CDR3 sequences. The ten largest clonotypes hold approximately 1.1% of the sample. Sequencing was carried out using naive CXCR3- CD8+ T cells from blood. The sample's cell subset or site label, in plain terms: CD45RO-CCR7+CD27+CD95- naive CD8+ T cells lacking CXCR3 (TNR3-). The receptors were gathered from a human donor in good health. Some clones in this sample may be carry-over from other donors' samples.

The V and J genes are TRBV27 and TRBJ2-7; lacking DNA, the TRBD1 call made by TCRdb goes unchecked. This CDR3 comprises 15 residues. Germline V gives CDR1 MNHEY, CDR2 SMNVEV (reference sequence). The CDR3 is CASSPPPGHSYEQYF.

This chain uses TRBV29-1 with TRBJ2-1; the TCRdb D gene call, TRBD2, has no DNA to confirm it. The CDR3 has 15 residues. The germline CDR1 and CDR2 sequences are SQVTM and ANQGSEA. CDR3 residues: CSVLPLAGESDEQFF.

The chain recombines TRBV5-1 with TRBJ1-1; checking the TCRdb D call of TRBD1 is not possible without DNA. Per germline, CDR1 SGHRS and CDR2 YFSETQ. The CDR3 sequence is 13 residues long. The CDR3: CASSLPGGTEAFF. Full variable domain (rest looked up from reference TRBV5-1 and TRBJ1-1): KAGVTQTPRYLIKTRGQQVTLSCSPISGHRSVSWYQQTPGQGLQFLFEYFSETQRNKGNFPGRFSGRQFSNSRSEMNVSTLELGDSALYLCASSLPGGTEAFFGQGTRLTVV.

V is TRBV6-2 or TRBV6-3 and J is TRBJ2-7; TCRdb reports TRBD1, a call that lacks DNA to check it against. CDR3 length equals 14 residues. Per the germline V gene, CDR1 is MNHEY and CDR2 is SVGEGT. The CDR3 here is CASSHGDRGYEQYF.

This sequence joins TRBV4-2 and TRBJ2-7; checking the TCRdb D call of TRBD2 is not possible without DNA. Per germline, CDR1 LGHNA and CDR2 YNFKEQ. The CDR3 is 13 residues long. The CDR3 region is CASSPGEGFEQYF.

The chain recombines TRBV20-1 with TRBJ2-7; TCRdb outputs TRBD2, but without DNA this stays unchecked. The CDR3 has 15 residues. Germline lookup yields CDR1 DFQATT and CDR2 SNEGSKA (reference sequence). The CDR3 reads CSARDPGTNSYEQYF.

V and J are TRBV6-6 and TRBJ1-2; TCRdb's D gene call, TRBD1, goes unchecked for lack of DNA. CDR1 and CDR2 (germline): MNHNY, SVGAGI (reference sequence). The CDR3 covers 16 residues. The chain's CDR3 is CAVRGTADSNNYGYTF.

The V and J genes are TRBV14 and TRBJ2-1; TCRdb indicates TRBD2, and absent DNA this call remains unverified. Germline V lookup: CDR1 SGHDN, CDR2 FVKESK. The CDR3 covers 14 residues. The CDR3 loop reads CASSPFYALGEQFF.